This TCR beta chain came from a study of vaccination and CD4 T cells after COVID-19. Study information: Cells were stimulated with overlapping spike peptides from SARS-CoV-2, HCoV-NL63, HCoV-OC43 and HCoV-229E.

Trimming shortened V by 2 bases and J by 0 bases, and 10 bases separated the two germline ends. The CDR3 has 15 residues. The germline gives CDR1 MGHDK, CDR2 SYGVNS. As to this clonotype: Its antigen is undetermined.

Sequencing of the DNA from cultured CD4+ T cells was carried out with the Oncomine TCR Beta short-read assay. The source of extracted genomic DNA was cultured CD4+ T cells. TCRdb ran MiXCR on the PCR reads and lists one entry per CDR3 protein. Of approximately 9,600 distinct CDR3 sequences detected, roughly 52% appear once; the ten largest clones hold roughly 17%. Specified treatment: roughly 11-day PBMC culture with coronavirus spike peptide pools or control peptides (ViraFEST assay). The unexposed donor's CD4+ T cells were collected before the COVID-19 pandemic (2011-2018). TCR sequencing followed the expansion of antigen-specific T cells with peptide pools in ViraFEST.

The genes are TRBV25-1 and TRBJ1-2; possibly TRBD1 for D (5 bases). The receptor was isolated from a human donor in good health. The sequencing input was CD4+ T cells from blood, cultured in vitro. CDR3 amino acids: CASSEPLGANYGYTF. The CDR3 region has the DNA TGTGCCAGCAGTGAACCCCTAGGGGCTAACTATGGCTACACCTTC.